This T cell receptor beta chain derives from a study of a mutant IDH1 vaccine in newly diagnosed glioma. Study details: Treated patients showed a male proportion of roughly 62%, a female proportion of around 40%, and a mean age of around 40 years.

The method was immunoSEQ multiplex PCR; TCRdb's version includes in-frame clones alone and lacks a portion of them. The data hold tens of thousands of clones, with over 75% observed a single time. Time point: baseline, week 1 (first vaccination visit). Treatment noted: pre-vaccination baseline after standard-of-care therapy. Overall study results and limits: The vaccine induced immune responses, and these occurred in around 94% of patients.

A note on this clone: The antigen is unknown.

CDR3 length: 19 amino acids. Germline CDR1 SGHRS, CDR2 YFSETQ. J was trimmed by 5 bases and V by 0 bases; bases with no gene match: 18. This sequence originates from a man in his forties with glioma. Some clones in this sample may be carry-over from other donors' samples. The starting material was PBMCs, obtained from a glioma patient treated with radiotherapy, temozolomide or both. The V call is TRBV5-1, the J call TRBJ2-7, with 9 bases fitting TRBD2. DNA for the CDR3: TGCGCCAGCAGCTTGGGTTTAGAATTAGCGGGGGCTCCGGTCCACGAGCAGTACTTC. Protein product: CASSLGLELAGAPVHEQYF.